The next 27 T cell receptor beta chains were all read from a single sample in a study of CXCR3-negative and CXCR3-positive naive CD8 T cells. In preparing the TRB cDNA libraries, 5' RACE with UMI labels was used. Following a re-call of the 5' RACE reads, TCRdb has one entry per CDR3 protein and lacks DNA. The sample holds about 130,000 distinct CDR3 sequences. Sequencing was done on a sample of naive CXCR3- CD8+ T cells from blood. The subset denotes: CD45RO-CCR7+CD27+CD95- naive CD8+ T cells lacking CXCR3 (TNR3-). Source of these receptors: a human donor in good health. Some clones in this sample may be carry-over from other donors' samples.

This chain links TRBV29-1 with TRBJ2-7; TCRdb's assignment of TRBD2 cannot be checked, as there is no DNA. CDR1 SQVTM and CDR2 ANQGSEA come from the germline V gene. The CDR3 is made up of 14 amino acids. CDR3 amino acids: CSVVLLAGVYEQYF.

The V call is TRBV28, the J call TRBJ2-5; TCRdb's D gene call, TRBD2, goes unchecked for lack of DNA. This CDR3 comprises 18 residues. The germline V gene encodes CDR1 MDHEN and CDR2 SYDVKM. CDR3: CASSLALSGLAGEETQYF.

The chain couples TRBV6-6 to TRBJ2-7. CDR3 length equals 14 residues. CDR1 and CDR2 from the germline V gene are MNHNY and SVGAGI (reference sequence). The CDR3 sequence: CASSLSETYYEQYF.

The gene calls are TRBV7-9 and TRBJ2-3; TCRdb outputs TRBD2, but without DNA this stays unchecked. The CDR3 is made up of 17 amino acids. In germline, CDR1 is SEHNR, CDR2 FQNEAQ (reference sequence). This CDR3 is CASSLGGLDHSTDTQYF. Using reference TRBV7-9 and TRBJ2-3 for the parts outside the CDR3, the full variable domain is DTGVSQNPRHKITKRGQNVTFRCDPISEHNRLYWYRQTLGQGPEFLTYFQNEAQLEKSRLLSDRFSAERPKGSFSTLEIQRTEQGDSAMYLCASSLGGLDHSTDTQYFGPGTRLTVL.

This rearrangement joins TRBV7-7 to TRBJ2-1; the D call of TRBD2 rests on TCRdb alone, since no DNA is present to check it. The CDR3 is 17 amino acids. The germline V gene encodes CDR1 SSHAT and CDR2 FNYEAQ (reference sequence). The CDR3 loop is CASSLAPGLASNNEQFF.

The rearrangement links TRBV28 to TRBJ2-2; TCRdb proposes TRBD2, but this gene call is untestable without DNA. Per germline, CDR1 MDHEN and CDR2 SYDVKM. The CDR3 is 14 amino acids. The CDR3: CASSHSGSPVELFF.

V and J are TRBV28 and TRBJ1-2. The CDR3 consists of 11 residues. In germline, CDR1 is MDHEN, CDR2 SYDVKM. The CDR3 sequence is CASSPSSGYTF.

V usage is TRBV12-5 and J usage is TRBJ1-5. Per germline, CDR1 LGHNT and CDR2 FRNRAP. The CDR3 covers 12 residues. The chain's CDR3 is CASGLEGQPQHF.

The V and J genes are TRBV5-1 and TRBJ2-3; the D call from TCRdb, TRBD1, cannot be confirmed without DNA. Germline CDR1 SGHRS, CDR2 YFSETQ. The CDR3 extends over 14 amino acids. The CDR3: CASSLGGNPDTQYF.

This chain joins TRBV5-4 and TRBJ1-1; the D call of TRBD1 rests on TCRdb alone, since no DNA is present to check it. The CDR3 runs 17 residues. From germline, CDR1 is SGHNT and CDR2 YYREEE (reference sequence). The CDR3 here is CASSLGTEIGYDTEAFF.

The chain links TRBV7-6 to TRBJ2-7; absent DNA, TCRdb's TRBD2 call cannot be checked. Germline V gene sequence: CDR1 SGHVS, CDR2 FNYEAQ. The CDR3 has 16 amino acids. This chain's CDR3 is CASSRGTSGVTYEQYF.

This sequence joins TRBV7-6 and TRBJ2-7; the TCRdb call, TRBD2, lacks DNA for checking. The germline V gene has CDR1 SGHVS and CDR2 FNYEAQ. There are 14 residues in the CDR3. The CDR3 loop is CASSPGTSDSSEYF.

The chain recombines TRBV29-1 with TRBJ1-5; the TRBD1 assignment by TCRdb is unverifiable without DNA. This CDR3 spans 14 amino acids. Germline CDR1 SQVTM, CDR2 ANQGSEA. CDR3: CSDQDRERNQPQHF.

V and J are TRBV6-5 and TRBJ2-1. CDR1 and CDR2 (germline): MNHEY, SVGAGI. The CDR3 totals 13 residues. The CDR3: CASSALDSNEQFF.

V gene TRBV12-3 or TRBV12-4 combines with J gene TRBJ2-1; lacking DNA, the TRBD2 call made by TCRdb goes unchecked. CDR3 size: 11 residues. The CDR3 reads CASSPANEQFF.

The V gene is TRBV20-1, the J gene TRBJ2-1. The CDR3 is 12 amino acids. Germline V lookup: CDR1 DFQATT, CDR2 SNEGSKA (reference sequence). CDR3 residues: CSGLSSYNEQFF.

V and J are TRBV15 and TRBJ2-7; lacking DNA, the TRBD1 call made by TCRdb goes unchecked. This CDR3 has 16 residues. Germline CDR1 and CDR2: LNHNV and YYDKDF (reference sequence). The CDR3 here is CATSRANPGPSYEQYF.

This rearrangement joins TRBV29-1 to TRBJ2-3; TCRdb names TRBD1, which stays unverified in the absence of DNA. The CDR3 loop spans 14 amino acids. Germline V CDR1 and CDR2: SQVTM, ANQGSEA. The CDR3 reads CSVSLGQYTDTQYF.

CDR3: CASSLSGAGNTIYF. The chain couples TRBV28 to TRBJ1-3; as DNA is missing, the TRBD1 call by TCRdb cannot be tested. The CDR3 runs to 14 residues. Germline CDR1 and CDR2: MDHEN and SYDVKM.

This chain uses TRBV11-2 with TRBJ2-1; TCRdb proposes TRBD1, but this gene call is untestable without DNA. CDR1 and CDR2 from the germline V gene are SGHAT and FQNNGV. The CDR3 length is 13 residues. The CDR3 loop reads CASSSGDNNEQFF.

This CDR3 is CASSSSGRGNYEQYF. The genes are TRBV13 and TRBJ2-7; TCRdb lists TRBD2, though no DNA is available to test this call. The CDR3 runs 15 residues. The V gene's germline CDR1 is PRHDT and CDR2 FYEKMQ (reference sequence).

The CDR3 sequence: CASSPLATIKNIQYF. The chain joins TRBV3-1 to TRBJ2-4; TCRdb selects TRBD2, and the lack of DNA leaves this call unchecked. Germline CDR1 LGHDT, CDR2 YNNKEL (reference sequence). This CDR3 contains 15 residues.

The V and J genes are TRBV6-5 and TRBJ2-2. Germline CDR1 and CDR2: MNHEY and SVGAGI. The CDR3 covers 13 residues. The CDR3 loop is CASSLKDPGELFF.

The V call is TRBV18, the J call TRBJ1-5. The CDR3 is made up of 14 amino acids. Germline-derived CDR1 and CDR2 are KGHSH and LQKENI. The CDR3 is CASSPGGINQPQHF. The full variable domain, with the rest looked up from reference TRBV18 and TRBJ1-5, is NAGVMQNPRHLVRRRGQEARLRCSPMKGHSHVYWYRQLPEEGLKFMVYLQKENIIDESGMPKERFSAEFPKEGPSILRIQQVVRGDSAAYFCASSPGGINQPQHFGDGTRLSIL.

The chain employs TRBV19 and TRBJ2-2; TCRdb's D call, TRBD1, is unchecked because there is no DNA. The germline CDR1 and CDR2 sequences are LNHDA and SQIVND (reference sequence). CDR3 length equals 12 residues. This chain's CDR3 is CAIAGVTGELFF. The variable domain in full, completed from reference TRBV19 and TRBJ2-2, reads DGGITQSPKYLFRKEGQNVTLSCEQNLNHDAMYWYRQDPGQGLRLIYYSQIVNDFQKGDIAEGYSVSREKKESFPLTVTSAQKNPTAFYLCAIAGVTGELFFGEGSRLTVL.

The V call is TRBV27, the J call TRBJ2-5; TCRdb outputs TRBD2, but without DNA this stays unchecked. The CDR3 has 17 amino acids. Looked up from germline, CDR1 is MNHEY and CDR2 is SMNVEV (reference sequence). CDR3 sequence reads: CASRPVGRGGPKETQYF.

This chain links TRBV5-1 with TRBJ2-5; absent DNA, TCRdb's TRBD2 call cannot be checked. The germline V gene encodes CDR1 SGHRS and CDR2 YFSETQ. The CDR3 spans 13 residues. The CDR3 is CASSWETSGAVYF.